The present T cell receptor beta chain was sequenced within a study of shared clonotypes between healthy human individuals (dated by TCRdb to 2020 to 2021). For context, the study as a whole: The cohort comprised two women and a few men aged 18 to 49 years. To estimate repertoire size and how much clonotype sharing occurs between individuals, the study deeply sequenced the blood TCR repertoires of five healthy adults. For each donor, CD4 naive and CD4 memory were each run on three plates, CD8 naive on two plates, and CD8 memory on one plate. To increase sequencing depth and limit assay-specific biases, TCR repertoire library preparation and sequencing were carried out by different laboratories using diverse techniques. Between about 0.94 and 8.9 billion PBMCs per donor were obtained by leukapheresis.

Study-wide conclusions, independent of this receptor: Sampling was restricted to blood, and TCR repertoires in tissue are likely to differ from TCR repertoires in blood. Naive subsets generally had larger estimated clonotype richness than memory subsets. About 5% of naive CD4, around 3.6% of naive CD8, roughly 2.4% of memory CD4, and roughly 0.4% of memory CD8 clonotypes were shared across a few donors. Compared with non-shared clonotypes, the clonotypes found in all four sorted-subset donors had higher generation probabilities. Based on pairwise subsampling, the degree of clonotype sharing among donors was expected to be affected by sequencing depth. Even with the large sequencing depth, rarefaction of the sorted-subset datasets indicated that sequencing was incomplete. The small number of donors limited the genetic and exposure-history diversity represented.

The donors were healthy, HIV-negative adults who had no recently reported acute infections or vaccinations. Every donor was a Caucasian adult residing in Nashville, Tennessee, USA. Magnetic negative selection was used to enrich CD4+ T cells, after which naive cells were positively selected on CD45RA and the negative fraction became the memory subset. After blood collection by leukapheresis, PBMCs were isolated using Ficoll-Histopaque density gradient centrifugation and then cryopreserved in the vapor phase of liquid nitrogen. Purity and quantity of every magnetically sorted T cell population were checked by analytical flow cytometry. From each sorted fraction, genomic DNA was isolated and quantified by UV absorbance on a Nanodrop 2000c. The V and J ends are trimmed by 4 bases and 6 bases, leaving 16 bases between them. Sequences SGHTA (CDR1) and FQGNSA (CDR2) are obtained from the germline V gene. From cysteine to phenylalanine, the CDR3 is 14 amino acids long. The entry retains the CDR3 DNA only, 42 bases that are in frame from base 1.

Using the deep immunoSEQ assay, multiplex PCR amplified TCR CDR3 regions from genomic DNA. Extracted genomic DNA from each cell subset was distributed evenly across all wells of several immunoSEQ 96-well plates, and each plate was treated as a replicate. For sorted subsets, 200 to 250 ng of genomic DNA, equivalent to around 29,000 T cell genomes, went into each replicate PCR. Purified libraries were quantified with a Qubit 3.0 fluorometer, sized on a Bioanalyzer 2100, and re-quantified with the KAPA Library Quantification kit. A separate single-read 150-cycle Illumina NextSeq 550 flow cell was used to sequence each immunoSEQ 96-well plate. As for the original processing: Because the immunoSEQ output included only junctional sequences and no quality scores, the filtering could not be the same as the filtering used for full-length reads. Sequences were annotated with PyIR, a Python wrapper for IgBLAST v1.9, and V/J genes and CDR3 were assigned using IMGT germline references. Reads with weak V/J assignments (E-value above 1e-6), missing CDR3, stop codons, out-of-frame junctions, or ambiguous translated residues were removed. V3J clonotypes were defined as sequences sharing the same inferred V gene, J gene, and CDR3 amino acid sequence. Percentage overlap between repertoires was computed as shared unique clonotypes divided by the size of the smaller repertoire. RTK rarefaction, the Chao1 estimator, and Recon v2.1 estimates of unobserved clonotypes were used to assess repertoire richness. Generation probabilities were computed with OLGA for all TCRbeta clonotypes obtained by the gDNA method from a handful of donors. Entries here come from immuneACCESS through TCRdb and include only in-frame sequences with V and J called. Some clones fail to appear in such tables; in the studies checked, an unresolved V gene covers under half of the shortfall, and the cause of the remainder is unknown. D and trimming come from the DNA, and the V and J calls and clone size come from that table. This sample lists around 1.6 million clones; around 98% were detected once. The top ten clones comprise 0.4% to 0.55% of the sample.

Points on this clone: There is no known antigen for this receptor. No much larger clonotype is one base removed from it; base qualities were not supplied.

The V gene is TRBV7-2 and the J gene is TRBJ2-7, with a tentative D gene TRBD2 over 6 matching bases. The source of this sequence is a man aged 25 to 40 in good health. Input material: naive CD4+ T cells sorted from blood. This specimen's cell subset or site label, per the study, means: CD45RA+ positively selected. The DNA reads as follows: TGTGCCAGCAGCTCCGGCCCAAACGGGGGCGAGCAGTACTTC. Its coded protein is CASSSGPNGGEQYF.